The 8 T cell receptor beta chains in this list originate from one sample, sequenced in a study of T-cell reconstitution after alpha-beta-depleted transplantation in children. Unique molecular identifiers tagged the TCRbeta library. MiXCR, applied by TCRdb to the PCR reads, yields one record per CDR3 protein. The sample contains around 530,000 distinct CDR3 sequences, over 25% of which appear only once. The sample here was PBMCs from the stem cell graft donor, taken from the stem cell graft. Receptors were obtained from a human donor who donated a stem cell graft to a child with aplastic anemia.

V and J are TRBV29-1 and TRBJ2-7; D perhaps matches TRBD2 (7 bases). Germline-derived CDR1 and CDR2 are SQVTM and ANQGSEA. V lost 7 bases, J lost 3 bases, and 16 bases lay in between. The CDR3 consists of 13 residues. This chain's CDR3 is CSARGARVYEQYF. CDR3 in DNA: TGCAGCGCCCGGGGGGCTCGGGTCTACGAGCAGTACTTC.

This clonotype was observed a handful of times. This sequence joins TRBV20-1 and TRBJ2-7, with 8 bases lining up with TRBD2. V trimming: 0 bases; J trimming: 4 bases; junction bases outside the gene matches: 5. The CDR3 sequence is 14 residues long. Per germline, CDR1 DFQATT and CDR2 SNEGSKA (reference sequence). The CDR3 DNA reads TGCAGTGCTAGAGATCGGGGACTAGTGTACGAGCAGTACTTC. This gives the protein CSARDRGLVYEQYF.

This chain uses TRBV6-6 with TRBJ2-7; TRBD2 matches at 7 bases. The CDR3 covers 13 residues. The junction had 8 bases not matched to a gene; V was cut back by 5 bases and J by 7 bases. Germline CDR1 and CDR2: MNHNY and SVGAGI (reference sequence). This chain's CDR3 is CASSRGGVGEQYF. The CDR3 DNA reads as TGTGCCAGCAGTCGGGGAGGGGTCGGGGAGCAGTACTTC.

The chain employs TRBV6-2 or TRBV6-3 and TRBJ2-2; 12 bases are shared with TRBD2. From germline, CDR1 is MNHEY and CDR2 SVGEGT. J gave up 4 bases and V 8 bases, and 8 bases lay outside the gene matches. The length of the CDR3 is 16 residues. Here the CDR3 reads CASVTSGRWGTGELFF. CDR3 coding DNA: TGTGCCAGCGTGACTAGCGGGAGATGGGGCACCGGGGAGCTGTTTTTT.

J is TRBJ2-1 and V is TRBV30, with D perhaps TRBD2 (5 bases). The CDR3 runs 14 residues. The V gene's germline CDR1 is GTSNPN and CDR2 SVGIG (reference sequence). V lost 1 base, J lost 8 bases, and 15 bases lay in between. CDR3 sequence: CAWSAGSTGDEQFF. CDR3 DNA sequence: TGTGCCTGGAGTGCGGGGTCCACCGGGGATGAGCAGTTCTTC.

This clonotype occurred once. The genes are TRBV14 and TRBJ1-2; 7 nucleotides match TRBD1. The germline V gene has CDR1 SGHDN and CDR2 FVKESK. The CDR3 length is 14 residues. Germline trimming cut 4 bases from V and 4 bases from J; bases unmatched to any gene: 6. DNA for the CDR3: TGTGCCAGCAGCCTACAGGGGATGGGCTATGGCTACACCTTC. Amino acids: CASSLQGMGYGYTF.

The chain carries TRBV29-1 and TRBJ1-3; 11 bases agree with TRBD1. Germline V CDR1 and CDR2: SQVTM, ANQGSEA. The CDR3 is made up of 16 amino acids. Trimming removed 3 bases from V and 7 bases from J; junction bases left unmatched: 11. The CDR3 DNA is TGCAGCGTTGATTCCGGACAGGGGGCGTTTAGGAACACCATATATTTT. The encoded protein is CSVDSGQGAFRNTIYF.

The chain couples TRBV12-3 or TRBV12-4 to TRBJ2-4; unclear D gene. V lost 5 bases and J lost 0, with 14 bases in between. CDR3 length: 16 amino acids. This CDR3 reads CASSQQTVLAKNIQYF. The CDR3 bases are TGTGCCAGCAGTCAACAAACCGTATTAGCCAAAAACATTCAGTACTTC.